This T cell receptor beta chain is from a study of sequential checkpoint blockade in melanoma. About the research overall: Randomization was 1:1 between first-line nivolumab→ipilimumab and ipilimumab→nivolumab.

The table came from immunoSEQ multiplex PCR; TCRdb's copy has only in-frame clones and leaves some out. The repertoire holds around 18,000 clones, 69% seen once, with approximately 20% in the top ten. Specified treatment: randomized to nivolumab then ipilimumab (arm A) or the reverse (arm B). PBMC sorting kept live CD3+CD8+ cells without CD19 or CD56. Germline V lookup: CDR1 GTSNPN, CDR2 SVGIG (reference sequence). J lost 13 bases, V lost 0 bases, and 8 bases had no gene match. The CDR3 is 13 amino acids. This TCR was recovered from a human donor with melanoma. This material consisted of CD8+ T cells sorted from blood (inferred from file names), taken from a patient given nivolumab and ipilimumab in sequence. The rearrangement links TRBV30 to TRBJ2-1; 8 bases fit TRBD2. The CDR3 here is CAWSVVAGWIQFF. CDR3 DNA: TGTGCCTGGAGTGTAGTAGCGGGATGGATACAGTTCTTC.